The clone carrying this TCR beta chain was seen ten or more times. What it binds is not known. The source of the sample is a study of T cells in Graves' hyperthyroidism and ophthalmopathy. About the study: Peripheral blood was secured at the point of initial diagnosis, before any treatment. Overall study results and limits: The majority of expanded thyroid clonotypes above 0.001 also appeared in blood.

RNA transcripts gave rise to amplified TCR beta CDR3 regions. During a first-round RT-PCR of the TCR CDR3, the HTBI primer set was used. TCRdb ran MiXCR on the multiplex PCR reads and lists one entry per CDR3 protein. This sample has around 110,000 distinct CDR3 sequences, with 16% found just once. The V and J ends lost 4 bases and 4 bases, in that order; junction bases with no gene match: 9. The CDR3 has 16 residues. Germline-derived CDR1 and CDR2 are MDHEN and SYDVKM. In patients aged 18 to 65, hyperthyroidism was newly diagnosed, with duration under 2 months. This TCR derives from a woman aged 50 to 65 with Graves' hyperthyroidism. Sequencing was performed on blood. The V and J genes are TRBV28 and TRBJ2-1, with TRBD2 matching over 8 bases. As DNA, the CDR3 is TGTGCCAGCAGTTCTCGGACTAGCACTAATTACAATGAGCAGTTCTTC. Protein product: CASSSRTSTNYNEQFF. The entire variable domain, with the rest obtained from reference TRBV28 and TRBJ2-1, is as follows: DVKVTQSSRYLVKRTGEKVFLECVQDMDHENMFWYRQDPGLGLRLIYFSYDVKMKEKGDIPEGYSVSREKKERFSLILESASTNQTSMYLCASSSRTSTNYNEQFFGPGTRLTVL.